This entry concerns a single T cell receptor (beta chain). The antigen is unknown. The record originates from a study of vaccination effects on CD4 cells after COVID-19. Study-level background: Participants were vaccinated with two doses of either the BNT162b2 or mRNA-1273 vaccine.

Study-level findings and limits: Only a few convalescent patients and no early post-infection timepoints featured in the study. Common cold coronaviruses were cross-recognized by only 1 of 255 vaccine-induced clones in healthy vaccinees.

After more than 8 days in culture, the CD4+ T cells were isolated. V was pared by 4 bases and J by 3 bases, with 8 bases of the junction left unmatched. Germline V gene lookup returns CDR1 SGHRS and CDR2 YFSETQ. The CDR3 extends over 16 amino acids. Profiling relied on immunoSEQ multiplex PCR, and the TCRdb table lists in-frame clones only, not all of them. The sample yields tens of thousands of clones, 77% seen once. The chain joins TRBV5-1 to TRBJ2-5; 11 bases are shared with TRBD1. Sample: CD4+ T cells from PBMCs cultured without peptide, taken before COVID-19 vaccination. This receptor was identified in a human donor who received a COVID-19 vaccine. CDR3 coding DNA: TGCGCCAGCAGCCTAGGGACAGGGGGTAGGAAAGAGACCCAGTACTTC. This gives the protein CASSLGTGGRKETQYF.